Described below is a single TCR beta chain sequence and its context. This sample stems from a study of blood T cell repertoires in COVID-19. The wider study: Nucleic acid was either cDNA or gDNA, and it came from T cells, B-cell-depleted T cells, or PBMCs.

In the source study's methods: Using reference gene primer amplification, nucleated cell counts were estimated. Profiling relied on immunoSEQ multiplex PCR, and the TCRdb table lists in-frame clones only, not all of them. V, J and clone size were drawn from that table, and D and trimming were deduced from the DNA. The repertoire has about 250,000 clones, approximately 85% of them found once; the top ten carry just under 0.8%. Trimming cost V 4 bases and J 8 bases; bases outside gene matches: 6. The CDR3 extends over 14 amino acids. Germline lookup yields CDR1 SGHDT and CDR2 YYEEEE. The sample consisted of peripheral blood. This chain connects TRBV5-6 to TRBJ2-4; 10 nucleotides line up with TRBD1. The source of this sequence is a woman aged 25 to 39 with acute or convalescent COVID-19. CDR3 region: CASSHGQGEYIQYF. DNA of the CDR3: TGTGCCAGCAGCCACGGACAGGGGGAATACATTCAGTACTTC.